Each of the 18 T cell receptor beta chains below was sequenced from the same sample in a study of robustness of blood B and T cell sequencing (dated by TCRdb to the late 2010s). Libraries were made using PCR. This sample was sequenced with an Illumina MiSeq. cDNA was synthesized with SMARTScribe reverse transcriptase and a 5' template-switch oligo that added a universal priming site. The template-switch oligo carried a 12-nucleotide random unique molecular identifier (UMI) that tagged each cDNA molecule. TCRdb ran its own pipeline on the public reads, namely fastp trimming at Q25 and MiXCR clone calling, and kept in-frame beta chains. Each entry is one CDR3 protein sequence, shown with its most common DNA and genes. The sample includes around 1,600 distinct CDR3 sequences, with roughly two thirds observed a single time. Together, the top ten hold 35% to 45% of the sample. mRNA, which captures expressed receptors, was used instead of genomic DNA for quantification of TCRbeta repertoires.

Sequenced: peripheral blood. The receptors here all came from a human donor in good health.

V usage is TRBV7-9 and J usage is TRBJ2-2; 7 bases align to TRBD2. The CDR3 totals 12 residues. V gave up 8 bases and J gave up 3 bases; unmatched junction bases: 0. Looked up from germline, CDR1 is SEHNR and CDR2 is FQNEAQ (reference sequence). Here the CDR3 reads CASGGDTGELFF. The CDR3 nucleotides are TGTGCCAGCGGGGGGGACACCGGGGAGCTGTTTTTT.

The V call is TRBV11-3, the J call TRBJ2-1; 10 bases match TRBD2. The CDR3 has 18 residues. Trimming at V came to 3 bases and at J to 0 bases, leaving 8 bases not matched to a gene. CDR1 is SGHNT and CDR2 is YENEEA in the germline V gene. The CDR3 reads CASSFWGSGGSSYNEQFF. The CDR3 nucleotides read TGTGCCAGCAGCTTCTGGGGTAGCGGGGGGAGCTCCTACAATGAGCAGTTCTTC.

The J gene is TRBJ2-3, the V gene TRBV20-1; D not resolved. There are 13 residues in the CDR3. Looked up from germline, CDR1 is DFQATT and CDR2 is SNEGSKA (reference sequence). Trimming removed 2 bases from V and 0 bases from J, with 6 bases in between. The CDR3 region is CSARSPSTDTQYF. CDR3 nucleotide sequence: TGCAGTGCTAGAAGTCCTAGCACAGATACGCAGTATTTT.

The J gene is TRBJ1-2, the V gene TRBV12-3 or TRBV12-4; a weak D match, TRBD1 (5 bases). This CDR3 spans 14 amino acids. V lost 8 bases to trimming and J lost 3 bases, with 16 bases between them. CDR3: CASVASGTDYGYTF. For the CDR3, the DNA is TGTGCCAGCGTCGCCTCCGGGACGGACTATGGCTACACCTTC.

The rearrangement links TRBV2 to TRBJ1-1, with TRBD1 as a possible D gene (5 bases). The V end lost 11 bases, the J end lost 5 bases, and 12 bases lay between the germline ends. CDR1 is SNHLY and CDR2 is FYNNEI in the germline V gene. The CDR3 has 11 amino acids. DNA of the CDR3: TGTGCCCGCCACAGGTTTACTGAAGCTTTCTTT. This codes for CARHRFTEAFF.

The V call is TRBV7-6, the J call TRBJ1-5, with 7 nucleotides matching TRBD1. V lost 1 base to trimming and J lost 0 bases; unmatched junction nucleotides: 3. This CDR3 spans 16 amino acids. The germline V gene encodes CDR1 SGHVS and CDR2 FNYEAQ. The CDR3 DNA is TGTGCCAGCAGCTTAGGACAGGGACTTAGCAATCAGCCCCAGCATTTT. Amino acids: CASSLGQGLSNQPQHF.

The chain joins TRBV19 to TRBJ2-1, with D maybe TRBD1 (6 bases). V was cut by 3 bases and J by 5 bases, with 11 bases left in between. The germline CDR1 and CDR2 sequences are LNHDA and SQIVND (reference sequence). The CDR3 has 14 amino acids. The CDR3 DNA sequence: TGTGCCAGTAGTATCAGGGGCGTAGACAATGAGCAGTTCTTC. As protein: CASSIRGVDNEQFF.

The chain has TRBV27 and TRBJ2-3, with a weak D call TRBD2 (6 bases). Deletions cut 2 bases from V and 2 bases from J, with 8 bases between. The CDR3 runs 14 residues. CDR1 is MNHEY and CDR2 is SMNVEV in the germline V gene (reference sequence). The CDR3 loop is CASSLGGDTDTQYF. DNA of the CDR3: TGTGCCAGCAGTTTAGGAGGGGACACAGATACGCAGTATTTT.

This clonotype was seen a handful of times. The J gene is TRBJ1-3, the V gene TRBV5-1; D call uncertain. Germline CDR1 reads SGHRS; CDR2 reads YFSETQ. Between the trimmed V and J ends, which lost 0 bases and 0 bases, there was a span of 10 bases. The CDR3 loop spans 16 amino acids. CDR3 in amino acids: CASSLGYGVSGNTIYF. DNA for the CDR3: TGCGCCAGCAGCTTGGGGTACGGTGTCTCTGGAAACACCATATATTTT.

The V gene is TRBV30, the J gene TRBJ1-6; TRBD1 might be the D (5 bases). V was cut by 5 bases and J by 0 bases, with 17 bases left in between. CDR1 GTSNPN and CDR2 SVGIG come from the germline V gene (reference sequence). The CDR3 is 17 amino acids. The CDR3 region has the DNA TGTGCCTGGCGCCGGGACTCAAGTTTCTCCTATAATTCACCCCTCCACTTT. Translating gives CAWRRDSSFSYNSPLHF.

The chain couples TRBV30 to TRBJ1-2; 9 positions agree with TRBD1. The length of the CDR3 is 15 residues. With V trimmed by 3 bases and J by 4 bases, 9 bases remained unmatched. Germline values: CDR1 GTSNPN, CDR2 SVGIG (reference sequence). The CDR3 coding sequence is TGTGCCTGGAGGCTACAGGGGGCGCGGGGCTATGGCTACACCTTC. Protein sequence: CAWRLQGARGYGYTF.

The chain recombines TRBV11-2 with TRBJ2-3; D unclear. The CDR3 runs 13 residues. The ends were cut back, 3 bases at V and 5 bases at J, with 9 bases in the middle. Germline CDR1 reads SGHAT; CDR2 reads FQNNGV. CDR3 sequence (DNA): TGTGCCAGCAGCTTCTACCGTGGAGATACGCAGTATTTT. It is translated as CASSFYRGDTQYF.

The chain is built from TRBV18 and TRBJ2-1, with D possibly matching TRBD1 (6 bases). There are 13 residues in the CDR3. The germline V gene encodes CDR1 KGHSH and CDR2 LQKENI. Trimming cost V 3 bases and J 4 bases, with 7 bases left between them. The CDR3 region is CASSPTGYNEQFF. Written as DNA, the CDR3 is TGTGCCAGCTCACCGACAGGATACAATGAGCAGTTCTTC.

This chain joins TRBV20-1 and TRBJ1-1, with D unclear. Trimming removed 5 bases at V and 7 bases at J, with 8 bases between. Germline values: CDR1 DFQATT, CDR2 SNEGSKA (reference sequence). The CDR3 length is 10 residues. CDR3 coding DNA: TGCAGTGCTCGACACCATGAAGCTTTCTTT. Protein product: CSARHHEAFF.

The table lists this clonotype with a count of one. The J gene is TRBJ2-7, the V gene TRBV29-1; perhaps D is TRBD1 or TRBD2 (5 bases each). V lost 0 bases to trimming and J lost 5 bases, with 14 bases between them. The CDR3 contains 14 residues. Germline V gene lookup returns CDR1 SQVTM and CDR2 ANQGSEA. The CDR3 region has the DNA TGCAGCGTTGAAGAACCAGGGAGTCTTCACGAGCAGTACTTC. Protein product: CSVEEPGSLHEQYF.

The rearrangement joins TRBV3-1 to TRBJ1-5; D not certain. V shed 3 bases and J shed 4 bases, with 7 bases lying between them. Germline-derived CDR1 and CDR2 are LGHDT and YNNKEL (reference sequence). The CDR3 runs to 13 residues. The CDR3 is CASSHSGNQPQHF. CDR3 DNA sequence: TGTGCCAGCAGCCACTCGGGGAATCAGCCCCAGCATTTT.

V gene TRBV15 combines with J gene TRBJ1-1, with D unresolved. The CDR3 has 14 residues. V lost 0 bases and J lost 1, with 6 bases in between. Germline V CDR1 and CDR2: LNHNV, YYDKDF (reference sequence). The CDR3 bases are TGTGCCACCAGCAGAGAATGGGGGAACACTGAAGCTTTCTTT. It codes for CATSREWGNTEAFF.

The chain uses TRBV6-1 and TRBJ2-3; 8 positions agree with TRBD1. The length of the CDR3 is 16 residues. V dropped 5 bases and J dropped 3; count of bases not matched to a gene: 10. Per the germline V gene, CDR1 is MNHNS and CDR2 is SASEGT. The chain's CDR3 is CASSRSGGLGTDTQYF. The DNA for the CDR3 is TGTGCCAGCAGTCGATCAGGGGGCCTAGGAACAGATACGCAGTATTTT.